Each of the 5 T cell receptor beta chains below was sequenced from the same sample in a study of shared clonotypes between healthy human individuals. The table came from immunoSEQ multiplex PCR; TCRdb's copy has only in-frame clones and leaves some out. Seen here are around 600,000 clones, approximately 95% observed once, and the top ten hold approximately 0.11%. Naive CD8 cells were CD45RO-negative, positively selected for CCR7, excluding terminally differentiated effector memory CD45RA+ cells. Sequenced: naive CD8+ T cells sorted from blood. Every receptor here comes from a woman in her 30s in good health.

The chain employs TRBV10-3 and TRBJ2-1; TRBD1 agrees at 8 bases. This CDR3 is 16 amino acids long. J gave up 2 bases and V 6 bases, and 9 bases lay outside the gene matches. CDR1 and CDR2 (germline): ENHRY, SYGVKD. CDR3 sequence: CAISNPTGVAYNEQFF. For the CDR3, the DNA is TGTGCCATCAGCAACCCGACAGGGGTCGCCTACAATGAGCAGTTCTTC.

This chain uses TRBV5-6 with TRBJ1-2; D gene unclear. Germline-derived CDR1 and CDR2 are SGHDT and YYEEEE. The CDR3 spans 12 residues. Between the trimmed V and J ends, which lost 4 bases and 6 bases, there was a span of 10 bases. The CDR3 region is CASSHTRNGYTF. CDR3 bases: TGTGCCAGCAGCCACACGAGGAATGGCTACACCTTC.

This clone has a handful of counts. The CDR3 region is CASSSGVEGYTF. DNA of the CDR3: TGTGCCAGCAGCTCAGGGGTTGAGGGCTACACCTTC. The J gene is TRBJ1-2, the V gene TRBV7-9; D may be TRBD1 (6 bases). V was shortened by 4 bases and J by 8 bases, with 11 bases between the two germline ends. In germline, CDR1 is SEHNR, CDR2 FQNEAQ (reference sequence). This CDR3 contains 12 residues.

The CDR3 loop reads CASSLVAGPPNEQFF. The CDR3 coding sequence is TGTGCCAGCAGCTTGGTGGCAGGGCCACCCAATGAGCAGTTCTTC. This chain links TRBV5-4 with TRBJ2-1, with D perhaps TRBD1 (5 bases). Germline V gives CDR1 SGHNT, CDR2 YYREEE (reference sequence). The germline V and J ends were trimmed by 0 bases and 6 bases, with 13 bases remaining between them. This CDR3 contains 15 residues.

The rearrangement joins TRBV7-6 to TRBJ1-5, with 7 bases aligning to TRBD1. Germline values: CDR1 SGHVS, CDR2 FNYEAQ. Germline trimming cut 5 bases from V and 16 bases from J; bases unmatched to any gene: 14. The CDR3 sequence is 13 residues long. CDR3 nucleotides: TGTGCCAGCAGCGAGAGCCCAGGGGGACAGAAACATTTT. Translated, it gives CASSESPGGQKHF.